This T cell receptor (beta chain) was recovered during a study of blood T cell repertoires in COVID-19. Study-wide context: The analysed material was cDNA or gDNA that came from T cells, B-cell-depleted T cells, or PBMCs.

The CDR3 is 16 amino acids. Trimming left V 0 bases short and J 1 base short, with 11 bases between. The germline CDR1 and CDR2 sequences are MNHEY and SVGEGT. How the authors handled the data: Reference gene primer amplification gave estimated nucleated cell counts. Assay used: immunoSEQ multiplex PCR; TCRdb lists only in-frame clones, some missing. That table furnishes V, J and clone size, whereas the DNA furnished D and trimming. The data show 100,000 to 120,000 clones, with 85% seen just once and about 13% held by the top ten. The chain uses TRBV6-2 or TRBV6-3 and TRBJ2-3; D is perhaps TRBD2 (6 bases). This clonotype originated in a human donor in a cohort sampled during active COVID-19. The sequencing input was peripheral blood. CDR3 region: CASSYSRGQGTDTQYF. The CDR3 region has the DNA TGTGCCAGCAGTTACTCGCGGGGCCAAGGCACAGATACGCAGTATTTT.